This T cell receptor beta chain was documented in a study of T cell responses to AZD1222 COVID-19 vaccine. This clone has only one observation. Its antigen is not identified. The V end was cut by 4 bases, the J end by 7 bases, with 17 bases between. Germline-derived CDR1 and CDR2 are SGHDT and YYEEEE. The length of the CDR3 is 14 residues. Study results and caveats: Among the donors, most were white British and more were female, and clonal diversity was possibly underestimated. Rises in breadth and depth of Spike-specific TCRs came after two AZD1222 doses.

This table comes from immunoSEQ multiplex PCR, and its TCRdb copy is limited to in-frame clones, with some not included. The sample lists about 80,000 clones, around 93% occurring once. The gene calls are TRBV5-6 and TRBJ1-2, with D possibly being TRBD1 (6 bases). The sample was peripheral blood, taken 28 days after the second AZD1222 dose. The clonotype originates from an adult who received the AZD1222 COVID-19 vaccine. The CDR3 is CASSANTGKSGYTF. CDR3 in DNA: TGTGCCAGCAGCGCCAATACAGGGAAGAGTGGCTACACCTTC.